The present TCR beta chain was sequenced within a study of molecular identifiers for immune sequencing clone quantification. A single record per CDR3 protein comes from TCRdb applying MiXCR to the PCR reads. The sample has about 36,000 distinct CDR3 sequences; approximately 17% are singletons. Germline CDR1 is MNHEY and CDR2 is SMNVEV (reference sequence). The CDR3 length is 15 residues. Study results and caveats: Researchers reportedly could pick up spiked Jurkat TCR RNA from one cell mixed into one million naive cells.

For this clonotype: What it binds is not known. A much larger clone differs by one base, so this may be a read error.

The receptor's source is a human donor in good health. Some libraries in this study had Jurkat cell RNA spiked in. Sample: naive CD8+ T cells from blood, with Jurkat cell RNA spiked in. Subset in this sample: FACS-sorted CD8+CD4-CCR7+CD45RA+ naive T cells. The chain is built from TRBV27 and TRBJ2-5; D remains ambiguous. In DNA, the CDR3 is TGTGCCAGAAGTTTGATTTTACACCCCAGGGAGACCCAGTACTTC. This codes for CARSLILHPRETQYF.